These T cell receptor beta chains were read from a single sample in a study of T cell responses to AZD1222 COVID-19 vaccine. Repertoires were generated with immunoSEQ multiplex PCR, while TCRdb's copy carries only in-frame clones and drops some. The table lists 100,000 to 150,000 clones, roughly 88% of them singletons, with about 4.5% in the top ten. The sequencing used peripheral blood, collected on day 0 of MenACWY control vaccination. These receptors came from an adult in good health. Both conserved end residues are part of each CDR3. D genes are given only for firm matches. Where a row states a size, it is once, few, many or the class of an expanded clone; other rows omit it.

D gene | clone size | J gene | CDR3 length | V gene | CDR3 DNA | CDR3 protein
NA | NA | TRBJ2-3 | 15 | TRBV11-3 | TGTGCCAGCAGCTTAGAAGGTCGGGACACAGATACGCAGTATTTT | CASSLEGRDTDTQYF
NA | NA | TRBJ2-5 | 16 | TRBV7-8 | TGTGCCAGCAGCTTAGCGCGGGGGACAACACAAGAGACCCAGTACTTC | CASSLARGTTQETQYF
NA | NA | TRBJ2-2 | 16 | TRBV7-6 | TGTGCCAGCTCACAAACACCGGGGGAACTTCCCGGGGAGCTGTTTTTT | CASSQTPGELPGELFF
NA | NA | TRBJ1-5 | 14 | TRBV7-9 | TGTGCCAGCAGCTTAGGGACGGGCTTACAGCCCCAGCATTTT | CASSLGTGLQPQHF
NA | few | TRBJ2-2 | 16 | TRBV29-1 | TGCAGCGTCACTCCCGGGCGGGGCCGCGACACCGGGGAGCTGTTTTTT | CSVTPGRGRDTGELFF
TRBD2 | NA | TRBJ2-2 | 15 | TRBV5-1 | TGCGCCAGCAGCTTGGCTAGCGGGAGTGGCGGGGAGCTGTTTTTT | CASSLASGSGGELFF
NA | NA | TRBJ1-6 | 17 | TRBV28 | TGTGCCAGCAGTTTGGTGGCCACCTTCTCCTATAATTCACCCCTCCACTTT | CASSLVATFSYNSPLHF
NA | NA | TRBJ2-2 | 16 | TRBV7-2 | TGTGCCAGCAGCCGGACTCCCCGTGCCGGCACCGGGGAGCTGTTTTTT | CASSRTPRAGTGELFF
NA | once | TRBJ2-1 | 14 | TRBV25-1 | TGTGCCAGCAGTGGCCCGCCAGGTTACAATGAGCAGTTCTTC | CASSGPPGYNEQFF
NA | NA | TRBJ1-2 | 12 | TRBV24-1 | TGTGCCACCAGTGACCCCAGTGAAGGCTACACCTTC | CATSDPSEGYTF
TRBD2 | NA | TRBJ2-7 | 20 | TRBV3-1/TRBV3-2 | TGTGCCAGCAGCCCCCACTCGGGGACTAGCGGGAGAAGGATCTCCTACGAGCAGTACTTC | CASSPHSGTSGRRISYEQYF
TRBD1 | NA | TRBJ1-5 | 14 | TRBV3-1/TRBV3-2 | TGTGCCAGCAGCCAAGGAAGACAGGGAAGGCCCCAGCATTTT | CASSQGRQGRPQHF
TRBD1 | NA | TRBJ2-2 | 18 | TRBV4-2 | TGTGCCAGCAGCCAAGCCTTAACCTCCGGGACAGTCACCGGGGAGCTGTTTTTT | CASSQALTSGTVTGELFF
TRBD1 | NA | TRBJ1-5 | 15 | TRBV5-4 | TGTGCCAGCAGCCCCGGACAGGGGAGGAATCAGCCCCAGCATTTT | CASSPGQGRNQPQHF
NA | NA | TRBJ2-7 | 16 | TRBV5-1 | TGCGCCAGCAAGGGGCACCGACTAGTCCCATCCTACGAGCAGTACTTC | CASKGHRLVPSYEQYF
TRBD1 | NA | TRBJ1-6 | 16 | TRBV28 | TGTGCCAGCAGTTTGCCGGGACAGGCGTATAATTCACCCCTCCACTTT | CASSLPGQAYNSPLHF
TRBD2 | NA | TRBJ2-7 | 16 | TRBV4-2 | TGTGCCAGCAGCCAAGATCTCGCTAGCGGGAGGGCCGAGCAGTACTTC | CASSQDLASGRAEQYF